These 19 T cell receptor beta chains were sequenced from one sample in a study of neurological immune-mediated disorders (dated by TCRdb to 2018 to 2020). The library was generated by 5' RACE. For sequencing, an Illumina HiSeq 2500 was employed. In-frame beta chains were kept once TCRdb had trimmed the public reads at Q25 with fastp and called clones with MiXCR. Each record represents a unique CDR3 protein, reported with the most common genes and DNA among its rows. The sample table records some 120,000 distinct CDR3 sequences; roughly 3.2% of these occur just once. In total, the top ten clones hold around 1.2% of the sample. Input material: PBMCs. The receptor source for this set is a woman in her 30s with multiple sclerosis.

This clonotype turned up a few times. The CDR3 is CSARPFTGFSWSGKNIYF. The DNA of the CDR3 is TGCAGTGCTAGACCCTTCACAGGGTTCAGTTGGAGTGGAAAAAACATATATTTT. The V gene is TRBV20-1, the J gene TRBJ1-3, with a weak D call TRBD1 (6 bases). Trimming removed 2 bases from V and 12 bases from J, with 32 bases in between. The germline gives CDR1 DFQATT, CDR2 SNEGSKA (reference sequence). The CDR3 contains 18 residues.

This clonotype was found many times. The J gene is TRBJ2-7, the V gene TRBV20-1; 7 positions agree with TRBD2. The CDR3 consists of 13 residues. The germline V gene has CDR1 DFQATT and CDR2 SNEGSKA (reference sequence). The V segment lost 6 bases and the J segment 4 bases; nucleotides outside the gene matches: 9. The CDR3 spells CSAYRLAQYEQYF. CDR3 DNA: TGCAGTGCCTACAGACTAGCTCAATACGAGCAGTACTTC.

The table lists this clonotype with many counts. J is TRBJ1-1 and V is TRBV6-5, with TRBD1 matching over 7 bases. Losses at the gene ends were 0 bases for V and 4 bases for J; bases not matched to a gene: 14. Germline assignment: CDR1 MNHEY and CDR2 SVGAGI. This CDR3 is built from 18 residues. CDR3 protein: CASSYSTENRGRSTEAFF. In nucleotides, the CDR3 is TGTGCCAGCAGTTACTCGACTGAGAACAGGGGACGGAGCACTGAAGCTTTCTTT.

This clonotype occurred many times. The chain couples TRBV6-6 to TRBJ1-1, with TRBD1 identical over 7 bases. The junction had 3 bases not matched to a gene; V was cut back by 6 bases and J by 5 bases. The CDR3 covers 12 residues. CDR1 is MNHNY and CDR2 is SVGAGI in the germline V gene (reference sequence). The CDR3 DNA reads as TGTGCCAGCAGACCACAGGGGACTGAAGCTTTCTTT. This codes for CASRPQGTEAFF.

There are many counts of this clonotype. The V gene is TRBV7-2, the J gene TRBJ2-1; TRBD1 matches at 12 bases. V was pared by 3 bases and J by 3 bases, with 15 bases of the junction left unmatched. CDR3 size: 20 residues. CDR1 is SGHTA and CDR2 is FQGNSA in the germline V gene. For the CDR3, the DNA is TGTGCCAGCAGCTTCAACCGGGACAGGGGGCTCGGTAGGCACTACAATGAGCAGTTCTTC. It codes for CASSFNRDRGLGRHYNEQFF.

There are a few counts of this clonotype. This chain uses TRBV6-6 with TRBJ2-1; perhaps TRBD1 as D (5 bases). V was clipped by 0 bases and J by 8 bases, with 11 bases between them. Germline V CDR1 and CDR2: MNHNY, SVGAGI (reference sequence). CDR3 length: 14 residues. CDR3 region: CASSYSGPGYEQFF. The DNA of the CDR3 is TGTGCCAGCAGTTACTCAGGTCCAGGGTATGAGCAGTTCTTC.

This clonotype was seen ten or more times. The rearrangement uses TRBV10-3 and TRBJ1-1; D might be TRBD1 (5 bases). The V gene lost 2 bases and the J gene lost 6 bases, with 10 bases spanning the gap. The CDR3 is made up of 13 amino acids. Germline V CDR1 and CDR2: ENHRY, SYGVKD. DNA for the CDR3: TGTGCCATCAGTGAGGTCCGGGGGGCTGAAGCTTTCTTT. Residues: CAISEVRGAEAFF.

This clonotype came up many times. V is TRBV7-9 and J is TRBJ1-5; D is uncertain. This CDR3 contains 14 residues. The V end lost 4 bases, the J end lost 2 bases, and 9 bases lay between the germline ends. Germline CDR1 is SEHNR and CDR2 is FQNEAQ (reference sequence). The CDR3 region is CASSSGPGNQPQHF. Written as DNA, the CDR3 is TGTGCCAGCAGCTCCGGGCCCGGCAATCAGCCCCAGCATTTT. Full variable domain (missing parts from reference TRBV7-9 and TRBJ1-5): DTGVSQNPRHKITKRGQNVTFRCDPISEHNRLYWYRQTLGQGPEFLTYFQNEAQLEKSRLLSDRFSAERPKGSFSTLEIQRTEQGDSAMYLCASSSGPGNQPQHFGDGTRLSIL.

The CDR3 bases are TGCAGTGGCGGGGGGGCCGGGACAGATACGCAGTATTTT. Translating gives CSGGGAGTDTQYF. The V call is TRBV20-1, the J call TRBJ2-3; the match to TRBD2 covers 9 bases. Germline CDR1 DFQATT, CDR2 SNEGSKA (reference sequence). The CDR3 has 13 residues. The ends lost 7 bases at V and 3 bases at J; junction bases unmatched: 5.

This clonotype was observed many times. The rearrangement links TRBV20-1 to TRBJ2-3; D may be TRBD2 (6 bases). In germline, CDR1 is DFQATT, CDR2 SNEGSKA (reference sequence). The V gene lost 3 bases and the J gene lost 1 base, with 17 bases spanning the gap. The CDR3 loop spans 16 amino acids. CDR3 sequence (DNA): TGCAGTGCTAGCGGTCTGGCTTCTAGCGGCACAGATACGCAGTATTTT. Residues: CSASGLASSGTDTQYF.

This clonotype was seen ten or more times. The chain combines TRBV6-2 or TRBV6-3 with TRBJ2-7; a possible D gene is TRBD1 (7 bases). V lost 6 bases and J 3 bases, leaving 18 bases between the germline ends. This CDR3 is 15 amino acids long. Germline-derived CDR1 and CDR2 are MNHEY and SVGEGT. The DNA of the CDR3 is TGTGCCAGCAGCCAACCACAGGGGACTTTCTACGAGCAGTACTTC. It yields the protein CASSQPQGTFYEQYF.

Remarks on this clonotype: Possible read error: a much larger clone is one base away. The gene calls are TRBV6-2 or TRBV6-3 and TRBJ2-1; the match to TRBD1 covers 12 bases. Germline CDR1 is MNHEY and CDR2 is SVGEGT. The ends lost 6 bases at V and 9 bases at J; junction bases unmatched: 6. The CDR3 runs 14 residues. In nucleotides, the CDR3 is TGTGCCAGCAGCCGGGGACAGGGGGCTGGTGAGCAGTTCTTC. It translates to CASSRGQGAGEQFF.

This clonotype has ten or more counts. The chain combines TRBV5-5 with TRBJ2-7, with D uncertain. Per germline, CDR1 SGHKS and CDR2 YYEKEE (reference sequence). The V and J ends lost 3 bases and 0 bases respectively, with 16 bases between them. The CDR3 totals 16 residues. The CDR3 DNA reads TGTGCCAGCAGCTCCGCCCCGGTGGGAAGCTCCTACGAGCAGTACTTC. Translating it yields CASSSAPVGSSYEQYF.

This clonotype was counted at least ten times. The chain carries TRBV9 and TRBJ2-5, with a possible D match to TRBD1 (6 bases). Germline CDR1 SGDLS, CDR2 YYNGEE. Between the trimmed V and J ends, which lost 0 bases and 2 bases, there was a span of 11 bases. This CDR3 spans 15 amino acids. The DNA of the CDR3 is TGTGCCAGCAGCGTAGTTGGGGGCTCTCAAGAGACCCAGTACTTC. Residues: CASSVVGGSQETQYF.

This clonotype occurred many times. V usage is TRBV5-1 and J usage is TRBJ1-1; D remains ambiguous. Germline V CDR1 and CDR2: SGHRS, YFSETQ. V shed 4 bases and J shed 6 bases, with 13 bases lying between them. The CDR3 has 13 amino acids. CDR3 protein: CASSLDVAAEAFF. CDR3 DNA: TGCGCCAGCAGCCTGGACGTTGCGGCTGAAGCTTTCTTT.

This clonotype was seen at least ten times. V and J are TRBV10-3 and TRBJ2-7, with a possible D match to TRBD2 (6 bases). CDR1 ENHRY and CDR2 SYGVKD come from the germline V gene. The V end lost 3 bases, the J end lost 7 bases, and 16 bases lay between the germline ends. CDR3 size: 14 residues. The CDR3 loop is CAISDPREADEQYF. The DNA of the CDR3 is TGTGCCATCAGTGACCCCAGGGAGGCGGATGAGCAGTACTTC.

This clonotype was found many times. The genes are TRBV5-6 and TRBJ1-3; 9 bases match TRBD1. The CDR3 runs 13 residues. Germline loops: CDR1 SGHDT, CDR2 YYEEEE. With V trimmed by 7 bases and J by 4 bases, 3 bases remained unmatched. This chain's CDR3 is CASGQGYGNTIYF. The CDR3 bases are TGTGCCAGCGGACAGGGGTACGGAAACACCATATATTTT.

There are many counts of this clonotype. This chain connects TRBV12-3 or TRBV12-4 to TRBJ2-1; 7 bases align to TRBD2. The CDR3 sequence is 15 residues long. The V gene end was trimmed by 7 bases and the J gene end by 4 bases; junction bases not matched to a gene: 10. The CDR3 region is CASNPGGTAYNEQFF. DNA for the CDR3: TGTGCCAGCAACCCCGGGGGGACCGCATACAATGAGCAGTTCTTC.

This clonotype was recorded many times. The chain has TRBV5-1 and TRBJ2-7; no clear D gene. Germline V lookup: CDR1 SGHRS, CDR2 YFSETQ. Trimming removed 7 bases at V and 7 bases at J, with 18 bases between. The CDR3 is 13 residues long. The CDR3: CASRPVVPGEQYF. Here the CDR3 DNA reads TGCGCCAGCCGCCCGGTTGTCCCTGGGGAGCAGTACTTC.